The source of this T cell receptor beta chain is a study of beta chain features in type 1 diabetes. About the study: There were 107,917,701 sorted cells examined across all samples. Study-wide findings and caveats: TCRB CDR3 length was moderately but significantly reduced in all four CD4+ subsets of Type 1 diabetes patients. Across patients, naive, central memory and Treg TCRB repertoires exhibited apparently greater similarity than was observed across healthy donors. Insertion counts at VDJ junctions were lower in type 1 diabetes patients, who also showed more deletions there.

This clone has just a few counts. Its antigen is unidentified. Populations obtained by sorting all exceeded 95% purity. There are 14 residues in the CDR3. The V and J ends lost 3 bases and 7 bases, in that order; junction bases with no gene match: 9. The germline CDR1 and CDR2 sequences are SGHNT and YYREEE (reference sequence). As every portion of the isolated RNA was reverse transcribed, the sequencing read expressed TCRB transcripts. Data came from immunoSEQ multiplex PCR; TCRdb stores just in-frame clones and leaves some out. Here the sample spans 55,000 to 85,000 clones, nearly 50% being singletons.

The rearrangement links TRBV5-4 to TRBJ1-2, with 7 positions matching TRBD1. The specimen was central memory CD4+ T cells from blood. The TCR originated in a man younger than 45 with type 1 diabetes. The CDR3 spells CASSSTGIRPGYTF. Written as DNA, the CDR3 is TGTGCCAGCAGCTCGACAGGGATCCGTCCTGGCTACACCTTC.